Presented here are 9 T cell receptor beta chains from one specimen sequenced in a study of T cells in narcolepsy listed by TCRdb under 2018. The receptor library was made with the immunoSEQ multiplex PCR assay. As stored in TCRdb, this immuneACCESS dataset retains in-frame rearrangements with V and J assigned. A fraction of the clones does not appear; measured against another copy, unresolved V genes explain less than half of the discrepancy, and the remainder lacks a known reason. The sample table records approximately 31,000 clones; under 90% of these occur just once. The ten largest clones add up to roughly 1.3% of the sample. Sequencing was done on a sample of CD45RA- memory CD4+ T cells from PBMCs. In light of the paper, this sample's cell subset or site label describes: memory T cells sorted ex vivo from peripheral blood. The receptor source for this set is a human donor with narcolepsy.

The rearrangement uses TRBV28 and TRBJ1-3; the D is unclear. The CDR3 runs 13 residues. With 3 bases removed from V and 0 bases from J, the gap between germline ends came to 3 bases. Germline values: CDR1 MDHEN, CDR2 SYDVKM. The CDR3 DNA follows: TGTGCCAGCAGTTTCGGCTCTGGAAACACCATATATTTT. Its translation is CASSFGSGNTIYF.

The CDR3 DNA reads as TGTGCCAGCTCACCACCCGCAGGGGGCGTGGGAGATACGCAGTATTTT. Protein product: CASSPPAGGVGDTQYF. J is TRBJ2-3 and V is TRBV18, with 8 positions matching TRBD1. This CDR3 has 16 residues. The junction had 7 bases not matched to a gene; V was cut back by 0 bases and J by 5 bases. Germline V CDR1 and CDR2: KGHSH, LQKENI.

The chain couples TRBV28 to TRBJ2-5; D perhaps matches TRBD2 (5 bases). This CDR3 has 13 amino acids. In germline, CDR1 is MDHEN, CDR2 SYDVKM. V lost 8 bases and J lost 5, with 15 bases in between. The CDR3 coding sequence is TGTGCCAGCGACGCCGGAGGTATGGAGACCCAGTACTTC. As protein: CASDAGGMETQYF.

J is TRBJ2-5 and V is TRBV9; D is unresolved. Germline V lookup: CDR1 SGDLS, CDR2 YYNGEE. Trimming took 3 bases from V and 4 from J, leaving 1 base between them. This CDR3 spans 10 amino acids. The CDR3 is CASSGETQYF. CDR3 nucleotide sequence: TGTGCCAGCAGCGGAGAGACCCAGTACTTC.

The chain employs TRBV2 and TRBJ2-3; D is possibly TRBD2 (6 bases). In germline, CDR1 is SNHLY, CDR2 FYNNEI. The V end lost 5 bases, the J end lost 6 bases, and 18 bases lay between the germline ends. CDR3 length: 15 amino acids. The CDR3 protein is CASSIGNWGGDTQYF. As DNA, the CDR3 is TGTGCCAGCAGTATTGGGAATTGGGGAGGCGATACGCAGTATTTT.

The chain joins TRBV6-1 to TRBJ2-5; D unresolved. Looked up from germline, CDR1 is MNHNS and CDR2 is SASEGT. V was clipped by 1 base and J by 8 bases, with 8 bases between them. The CDR3 totals 12 residues. The CDR3 DNA reads TGTGCCAGCAGTGAAGATAGACGTACCCAGTACTTC. Residues: CASSEDRRTQYF.

The rearrangement joins TRBV5-1 to TRBJ2-3; TRBD2 aligns across 12 bases. The CDR3 is 15 residues long. Germline CDR1 SGHRS, CDR2 YFSETQ. V was clipped by 4 bases and J by 6 bases; unmatched bases: 6. The CDR3 protein is CASSDGTSGHDTQYF. Written as DNA, the CDR3 is TGCGCCAGCAGCGATGGGACTAGCGGGCACGATACGCAGTATTTT. Complete variable domain (other parts from reference TRBV5-1 and TRBJ2-3): KAGVTQTPRYLIKTRGQQVTLSCSPISGHRSVSWYQQTPGQGLQFLFEYFSETQRNKGNFPGRFSGRQFSNSRSEMNVSTLELGDSALYLCASSDGTSGHDTQYFGPGTRLTVL.

This clone was seen a handful of times. DNA of the CDR3: TGTGCCAGCAGTGAAGGAGGGGGTGGTAGTGAAAAACTGTTTTTT. Its translation is CASSEGGGGSEKLFF. V usage is TRBV6-1 and J usage is TRBJ1-4; maybe TRBD1 (6 bases). Germline values: CDR1 MNHNS, CDR2 SASEGT. V was pared by 1 base and J by 7 bases, with 13 bases between. This CDR3 contains 15 residues.

The rearrangement uses TRBV7-3 and TRBJ2-1, with 9 bases aligning to TRBD1. Germline-derived CDR1 and CDR2 are SGHTA and FQGTGA. Losses at the gene ends were 5 bases for V and 9 bases for J; bases not matched to a gene: 8. This CDR3 is built from 14 residues. This chain's CDR3 is CASSPPGQGSEQFF. The CDR3 DNA is TGTGCCAGCAGCCCGCCGGGACAGGGAAGTGAGCAGTTCTTC.